This T cell receptor beta chain is drawn from a study of human T cells and chemical hapten exposure. On the study more broadly: The patch tests put 0.01% DPC on the skin of the upper back and were read 6 days later.

The sample's time point: patch test 1, 2 weeks after DPC sensitization. Noted treatment: therapeutic diphenylcyclopropenone sensitization with weekly scalp DPC. This clonotype was counted once. Germline V gene lookup returns CDR1 MNHEY and CDR2 SVGEGT. This CDR3 comprises 17 residues. Unmatched junction bases numbered 8, after V lost 0 bases and J lost 2 bases. TCRdb redid the calling of the RACE reads with MiXCR, one entry per CDR3 protein. The sample carries some 70,000 distinct CDR3 sequences, 25% to 40% recorded once. This sample comprised whole blood, obtained in connection with sensitization to the hapten diphenylcyclopropenone (DPC). The chain links TRBV6-2 or TRBV6-3 to TRBJ2-5; 8 nucleotides agree with TRBD2. This receptor was taken from a man in his forties with alopecia areata. Some clones in this sample may be carry-over from other donors' samples. The CDR3 loop reads CASSYSLSGSQQETQYF. CDR3 DNA: TGTGCCAGCAGTTACTCCTTAAGCGGGAGCCAGCAAGAGACCCAGTACTTC.